This passage covers 10 T cell receptor beta chains from one sample sequenced in a study of long-term antiretroviral therapy in people with HIV. At survey level, the immunoSEQ assay was run in its v3.0 version. This table comes from immunoSEQ multiplex PCR, and its TCRdb copy is limited to in-frame clones, with some not included. The table lists some 11,000 clones, roughly three quarters of them singletons. Sample: unsorted PBMCs, taken at the start of antiretroviral therapy, before treatment. The source is a young man with HIV.

V gene TRBV19 combines with J gene TRBJ2-1; D is undetermined. V was trimmed by 0 bases and J by 6 bases, leaving 12 bases between them. Germline CDR1 is LNHDA and CDR2 is SQIVND (reference sequence). This CDR3 has 15 residues. CDR3 protein: CASSIDPAPSNEQFF. The CDR3 DNA reads TGTGCCAGTAGTATAGATCCGGCCCCCAGCAATGAGCAGTTCTTC.

This rearrangement joins TRBV10-2 to TRBJ1-1; D gene unclear. The CDR3 spans 12 residues. The germline CDR1 and CDR2 sequences are WSHSY and SAAADI. V lost 2 bases and J lost 8, with 9 bases in between. The CDR3 nucleotides are TGCGCCAGCAGTGAGACGGGGTCGGAAGCTTTCTTT. Amino acids: CASSETGSEAFF.

V usage is TRBV18 and J usage is TRBJ1-1, with D perhaps TRBD1 (5 bases). Germline assignment: CDR1 KGHSH and CDR2 LQKENI. The V end was cut by 2 bases, the J end by 1 base, with 14 bases between. The CDR3 totals 16 residues. The CDR3 loop reads CASSPARAGRNTEAFF. DNA of the CDR3: TGTGCCAGCTCACCAGCCAGGGCGGGGAGGAACACTGAAGCTTTCTTT.

The chain combines TRBV6-5 with TRBJ2-3; a weak D match, TRBD2 (6 bases). Per germline, CDR1 MNHEY and CDR2 SVGAGI. The CDR3 spans 12 residues. V was trimmed by 8 bases and J by 2 bases, leaving 8 bases between them. CDR3 protein: CASGGVTDTQYF. In DNA, the CDR3 is TGTGCCAGCGGCGGGGTCACAGATACGCAGTATTTT.

The chain links TRBV5-6 to TRBJ1-1; possible D gene TRBD1, 6 bases. Germline V gives CDR1 SGHDT, CDR2 YYEEEE. The CDR3 is 15 amino acids. V was cut by 4 bases and J by 5 bases, with 18 bases left in between. CDR3 bases: TGTGCCAGCAGCAAAGAAGGGGGATGGTTGACTGAAGCTTTCTTT. It is translated as CASSKEGGWLTEAFF.

J is TRBJ1-5 and V is TRBV7-1; D gene uncertain. Being an ORF, TRBV7-1 has a function that is uncertain. The ends were cut back, 6 bases at V and 4 bases at J, with 7 bases in the middle. The CDR3 covers 12 residues. The CDR3 loop reads CASRPDNQPQHF. CDR3 DNA sequence: TGTGCCAGCAGACCCGATAATCAGCCCCAGCATTTT.

The J gene is TRBJ2-7, the V gene TRBV4-2, with 9 bases that match TRBD1. The ends lost 0 bases at V and 1 base at J; junction bases unmatched: 1. Germline V gene sequence: CDR1 LGHNA, CDR2 YNFKEQ. The CDR3 extends over 15 amino acids. As DNA, the CDR3 is TGTGCCAGCAGCCAAGAAGGGACAGGGTCCTACGAGCAGTACTTC. As protein: CASSQEGTGSYEQYF.

The chain employs TRBV9 and TRBJ2-1; D possibly corresponds to TRBD1 (6 bases). CDR3 length: 15 residues. CDR1 and CDR2 (germline): SGDLS, YYNGEE. Trimming removed 4 bases at V and 0 bases at J, with 11 bases between. CDR3 nucleotide sequence: TGTGCCAGCAGCCCCCAGGGGAACTCCTACAATGAGCAGTTCTTC. Translated: CASSPQGNSYNEQFF.

The chain links TRBV18 to TRBJ2-1; the match to TRBD2 covers 9 bases. The CDR3 length is 14 residues. The trim removed 0 bases at V and 8 bases at J, leaving 2 bases unmatched. The germline gives CDR1 KGHSH, CDR2 LQKENI. CDR3 coding DNA: TGTGCCAGCTCACCACCGGCGGGAGGGTATGAGCAGTTCTTC. Translating gives CASSPPAGGYEQFF.

This sequence joins TRBV5-1 and TRBJ1-1, with 7 bases that match TRBD1. Germline V lookup: CDR1 SGHRS, CDR2 YFSETQ. The V and J ends lost 0 bases and 7 bases, in that order; junction bases with no gene match: 9. This CDR3 comprises 15 residues. The CDR3 DNA follows: TGCGCCAGCAGCTTGGAGACAGGGAGTCGAGGTGAAGCTTTCTTT. This gives the protein CASSLETGSRGEAFF.